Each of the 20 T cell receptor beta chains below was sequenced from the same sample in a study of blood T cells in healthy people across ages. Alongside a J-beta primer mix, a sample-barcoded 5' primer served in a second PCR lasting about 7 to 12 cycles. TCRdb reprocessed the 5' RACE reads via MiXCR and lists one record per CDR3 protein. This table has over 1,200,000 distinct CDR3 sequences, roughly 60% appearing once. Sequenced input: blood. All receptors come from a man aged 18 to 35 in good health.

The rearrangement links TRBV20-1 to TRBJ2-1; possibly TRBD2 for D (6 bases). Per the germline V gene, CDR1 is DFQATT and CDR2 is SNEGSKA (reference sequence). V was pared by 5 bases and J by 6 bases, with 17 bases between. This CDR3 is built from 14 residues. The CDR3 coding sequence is TGCAGTGCTTTTTCCCCGGGACTCAGCAATGAGCAGTTCTTC. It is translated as CSAFSPGLSNEQFF.

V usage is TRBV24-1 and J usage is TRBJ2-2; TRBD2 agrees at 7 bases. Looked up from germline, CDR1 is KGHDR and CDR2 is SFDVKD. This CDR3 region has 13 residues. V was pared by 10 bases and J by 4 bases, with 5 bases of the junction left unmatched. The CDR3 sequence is CATTGGSTGELFF. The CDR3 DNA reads TGTGCCACAACCGGGGGGTCCACCGGGGAGCTGTTTTTT.

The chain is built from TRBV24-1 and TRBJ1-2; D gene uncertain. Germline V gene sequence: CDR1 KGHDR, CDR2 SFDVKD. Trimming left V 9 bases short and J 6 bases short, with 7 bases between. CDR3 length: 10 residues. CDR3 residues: CATWADGYTF. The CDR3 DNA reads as TGTGCCACCTGGGCCGATGGCTACACCTTC.

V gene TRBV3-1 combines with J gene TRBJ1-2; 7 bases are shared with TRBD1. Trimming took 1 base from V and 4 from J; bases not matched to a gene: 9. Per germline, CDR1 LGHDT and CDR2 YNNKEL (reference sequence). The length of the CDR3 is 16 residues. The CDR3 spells CASSQGPGQIRYGYTF. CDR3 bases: TGTGCCAGCAGCCAAGGACCGGGACAGATACGCTATGGCTACACCTTC.

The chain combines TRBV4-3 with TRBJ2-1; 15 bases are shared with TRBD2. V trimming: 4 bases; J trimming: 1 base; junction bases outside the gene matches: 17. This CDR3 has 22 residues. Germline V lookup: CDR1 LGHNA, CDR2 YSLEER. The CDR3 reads CASSPRGLAGGQQPLSYNEQFF. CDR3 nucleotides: TGCGCCAGCAGCCCCCGGGGACTAGCGGGGGGCCAACAACCACTATCCTACAATGAGCAGTTCTTC.

This chain's CDR3 is CASSRPPRAEQYF. In DNA, the CDR3 is TGTGCCAGCAGTCGCCCCCCCCGCGCCGAGCAGTACTTC. J is TRBJ2-7 and V is TRBV7-2; D gene unclear. Germline assignment: CDR1 SGHTA and CDR2 FQGNSA. V was clipped by 6 bases and J by 6 bases, with 15 bases between them. This CDR3 has 13 residues. Together with reference TRBV7-2 and TRBJ2-7, the CDR3 gives the full variable domain: GAGVSQSPSNKVTEKGKDVELRCDPISGHTALYWYRQSLGQGLEFLIYFQGNSAPDKSGLPSDRFSAERTGGSVSTLTIQRTQQEDSAVYLCASSRPPRAEQYFGPGTRLTVT.

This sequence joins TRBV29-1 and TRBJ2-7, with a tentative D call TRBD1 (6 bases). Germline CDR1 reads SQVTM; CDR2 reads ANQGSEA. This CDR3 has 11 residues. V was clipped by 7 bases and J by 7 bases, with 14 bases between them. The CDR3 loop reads CSADWGQEQYF. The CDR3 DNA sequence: TGCAGCGCTGACTGGGGGCAAGAGCAGTACTTC.

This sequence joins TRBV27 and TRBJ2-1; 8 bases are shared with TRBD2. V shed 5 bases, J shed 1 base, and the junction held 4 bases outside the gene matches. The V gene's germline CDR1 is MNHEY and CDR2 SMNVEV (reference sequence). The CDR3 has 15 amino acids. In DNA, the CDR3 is TGTGCCAGCAGTACTCAGCGGGGGTCCTACAATGAGCAGTTCTTC. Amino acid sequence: CASSTQRGSYNEQFF.

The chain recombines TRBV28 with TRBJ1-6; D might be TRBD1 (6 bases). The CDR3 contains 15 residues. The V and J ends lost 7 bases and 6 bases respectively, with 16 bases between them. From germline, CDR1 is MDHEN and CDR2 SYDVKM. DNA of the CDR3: TGTGCCAGCACCCCCGCAGGGGTCGGTAATTCACCCCTCCACTTT. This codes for CASTPAGVGNSPLHF.

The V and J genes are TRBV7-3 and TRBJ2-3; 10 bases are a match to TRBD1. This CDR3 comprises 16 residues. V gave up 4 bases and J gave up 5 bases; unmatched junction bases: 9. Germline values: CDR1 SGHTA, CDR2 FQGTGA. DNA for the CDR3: TGTGCCAGCAGCTATGGGACAGGGGTTAAGGAAGATACGCAGTATTTT. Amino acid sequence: CASSYGTGVKEDTQYF.

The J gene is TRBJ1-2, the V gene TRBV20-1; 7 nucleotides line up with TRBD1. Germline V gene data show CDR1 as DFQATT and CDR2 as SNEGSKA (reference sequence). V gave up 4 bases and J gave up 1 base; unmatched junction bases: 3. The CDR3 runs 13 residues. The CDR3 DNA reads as TGCAGTGCTAAGACAGGGTATAACTATGGCTACACCTTC. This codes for CSAKTGYNYGYTF.

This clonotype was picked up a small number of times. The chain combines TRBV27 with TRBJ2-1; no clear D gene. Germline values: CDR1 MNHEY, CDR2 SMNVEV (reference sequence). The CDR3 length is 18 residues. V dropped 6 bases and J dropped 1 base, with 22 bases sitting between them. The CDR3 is CASSRVVGPGGSYNEQFF. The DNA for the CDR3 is TGTGCCAGCAGCCGGGTCGTAGGTCCGGGCGGATCCTACAATGAGCAGTTCTTC.

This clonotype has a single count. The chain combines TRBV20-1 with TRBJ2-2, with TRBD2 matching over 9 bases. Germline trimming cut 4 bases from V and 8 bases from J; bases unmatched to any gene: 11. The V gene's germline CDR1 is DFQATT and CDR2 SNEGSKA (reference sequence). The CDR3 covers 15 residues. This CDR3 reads CSAKTLASGVGELFF. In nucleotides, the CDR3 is TGCAGTGCTAAAACCTTGGCTAGCGGGGTTGGGGAGCTGTTTTTT.

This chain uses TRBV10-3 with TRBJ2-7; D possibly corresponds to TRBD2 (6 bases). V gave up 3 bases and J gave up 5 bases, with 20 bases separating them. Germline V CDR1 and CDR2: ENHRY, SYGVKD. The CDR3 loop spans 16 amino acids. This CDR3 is CAISEVWRTTANEQYF. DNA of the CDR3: TGTGCCATCAGTGAAGTATGGCGGACTACGGCGAACGAGCAGTACTTC.

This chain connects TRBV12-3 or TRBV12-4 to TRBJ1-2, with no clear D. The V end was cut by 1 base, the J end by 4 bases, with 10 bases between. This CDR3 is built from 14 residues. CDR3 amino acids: CASSLDRQIYGYTF. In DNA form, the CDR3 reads TGTGCCAGCAGTTTAGACCGCCAAATCTATGGCTACACCTTC.

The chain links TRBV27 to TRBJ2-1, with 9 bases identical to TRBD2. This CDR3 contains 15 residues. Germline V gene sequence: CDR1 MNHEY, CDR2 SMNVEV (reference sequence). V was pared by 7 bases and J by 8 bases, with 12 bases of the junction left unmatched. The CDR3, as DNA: TGTGCCAGCACCCTTACGGGACTAGCTACCGATGAGCAGTTCTTC. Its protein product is CASTLTGLATDEQFF.

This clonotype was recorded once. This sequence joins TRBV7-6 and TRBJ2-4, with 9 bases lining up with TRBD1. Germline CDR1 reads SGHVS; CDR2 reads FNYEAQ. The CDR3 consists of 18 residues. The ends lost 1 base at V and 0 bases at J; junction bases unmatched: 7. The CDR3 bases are TGTGCCAGCAGCTTAGTCCCGAACAGGGGGCTAGCCAAAAACATTCAGTACTTC. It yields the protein CASSLVPNRGLAKNIQYF.

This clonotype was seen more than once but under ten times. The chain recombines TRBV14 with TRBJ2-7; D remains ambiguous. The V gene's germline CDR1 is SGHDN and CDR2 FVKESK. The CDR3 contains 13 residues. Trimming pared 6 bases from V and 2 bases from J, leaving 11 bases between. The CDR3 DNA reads TGTGCCAGCAGTCACGACCCGACCTACGAGCAGTACTTC. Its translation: CASSHDPTYEQYF.

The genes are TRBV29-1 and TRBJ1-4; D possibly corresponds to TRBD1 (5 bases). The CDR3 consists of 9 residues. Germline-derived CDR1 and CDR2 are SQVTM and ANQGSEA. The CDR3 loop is CTRDEKLFF. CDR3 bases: TGCACCAGGGACGAAAAACTGTTTTTT.

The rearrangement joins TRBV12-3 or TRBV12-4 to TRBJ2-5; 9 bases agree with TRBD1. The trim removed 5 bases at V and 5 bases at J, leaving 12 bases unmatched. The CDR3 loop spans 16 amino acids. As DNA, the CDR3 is TGTGCCAGCAGTGGTGAAAACAGGGGGCTTTTGGAGACCCAGTACTTC. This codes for CASSGENRGLLETQYF.